This entry is about one T cell receptor (beta chain). This sample was included in a study of blood T cell repertoires in COVID-19. Using immunoSEQ multiplex PCR, the repertoire was profiled, and TCRdb retains in-frame clones only, with some absent. Of roughly 400,000 clones listed, 80% to 90% were seen once; the top ten hold more than 0.95%. The study assigned cohorts using participant-reported clinical history. Donors of Cohort 3 who recovered were those that had two negative PCRs, clearance, or symptom resolution. The CDR3 has 13 amino acids. CDR1 is SQVTM, CDR2 ANQGSEA, per germline. V lost 8 bases and J 1 base, leaving 14 bases between the germline ends.

The receptor comes from a man aged 25 to 40 who had recovered from COVID-19. Sequenced: PBMCs or T cells enriched from blood (not recorded which). The chain joins TRBV29-1 to TRBJ1-1; D is unresolved. The CDR3 loop reads CSFGPRGNTEAFF. CDR3 DNA sequence: TGCAGCTTCGGCCCGCGGGGGAACACTGAAGCTTTCTTT.